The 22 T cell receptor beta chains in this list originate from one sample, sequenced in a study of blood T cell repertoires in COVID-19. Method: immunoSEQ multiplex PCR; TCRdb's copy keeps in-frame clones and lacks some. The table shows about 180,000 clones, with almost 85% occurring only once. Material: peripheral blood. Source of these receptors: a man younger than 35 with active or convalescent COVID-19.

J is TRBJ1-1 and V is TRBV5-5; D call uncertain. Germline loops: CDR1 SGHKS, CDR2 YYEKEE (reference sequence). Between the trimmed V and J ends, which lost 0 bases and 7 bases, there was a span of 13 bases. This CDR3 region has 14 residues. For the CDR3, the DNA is TGTGCCAGCAGCTTGGAAGCATACGGGGATGAAGCTTTCTTT. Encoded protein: CASSLEAYGDEAFF.

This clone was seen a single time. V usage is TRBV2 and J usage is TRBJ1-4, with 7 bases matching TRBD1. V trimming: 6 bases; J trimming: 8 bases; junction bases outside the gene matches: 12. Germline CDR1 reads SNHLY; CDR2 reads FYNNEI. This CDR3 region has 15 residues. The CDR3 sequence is CASRTYRGAGEKLFF. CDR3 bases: TGTGCCAGCAGGACTTACAGGGGCGCCGGGGAAAAACTGTTTTTT. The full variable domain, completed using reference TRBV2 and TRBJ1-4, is EPEVTQTPSHQVTQMGQEVILRCVPISNHLYFYWYRQILGQKVEFLVSFYNNEISEKSEIFDDQFSVERPDGSNFTLKIRSTKLEDSAMYFCASRTYRGAGEKLFFGSGTQLSVL.

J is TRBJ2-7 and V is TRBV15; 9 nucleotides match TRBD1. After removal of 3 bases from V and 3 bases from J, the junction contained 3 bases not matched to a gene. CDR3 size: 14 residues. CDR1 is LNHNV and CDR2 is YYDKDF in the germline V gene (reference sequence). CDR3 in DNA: TGTGCCACCAGCAGGGGGACAGGGATCTACGAGCAGTACTTC. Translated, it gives CATSRGTGIYEQYF.

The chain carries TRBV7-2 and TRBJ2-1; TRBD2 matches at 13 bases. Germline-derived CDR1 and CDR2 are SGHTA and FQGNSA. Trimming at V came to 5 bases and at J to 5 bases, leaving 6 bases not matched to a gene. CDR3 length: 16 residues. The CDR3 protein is CASSPQTSGGNNEQFF. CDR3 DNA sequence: TGTGCCAGCAGCCCACAGACTAGCGGGGGGAACAATGAGCAGTTCTTC.

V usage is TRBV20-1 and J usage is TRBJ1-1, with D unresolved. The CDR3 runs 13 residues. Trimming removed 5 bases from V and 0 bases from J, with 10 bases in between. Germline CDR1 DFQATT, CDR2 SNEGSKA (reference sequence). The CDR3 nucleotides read TGCAGTGCTGGTGGTGTCATGAACACTGAAGCTTTCTTT. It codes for CSAGGVMNTEAFF.

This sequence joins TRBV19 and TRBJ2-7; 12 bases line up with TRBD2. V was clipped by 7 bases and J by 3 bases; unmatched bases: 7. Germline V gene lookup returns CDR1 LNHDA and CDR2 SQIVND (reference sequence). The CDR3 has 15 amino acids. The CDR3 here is CASTPSGGAGYEQYF. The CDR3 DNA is TGTGCCAGTACCCCTAGCGGGGGGGCTGGCTACGAGCAGTACTTC.

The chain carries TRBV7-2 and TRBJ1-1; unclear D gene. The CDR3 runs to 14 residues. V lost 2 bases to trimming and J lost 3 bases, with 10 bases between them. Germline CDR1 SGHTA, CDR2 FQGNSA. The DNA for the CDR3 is TGTGCCAGCAGCTTATACGGGAAGGACACTGAAGCTTTCTTT. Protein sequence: CASSLYGKDTEAFF.

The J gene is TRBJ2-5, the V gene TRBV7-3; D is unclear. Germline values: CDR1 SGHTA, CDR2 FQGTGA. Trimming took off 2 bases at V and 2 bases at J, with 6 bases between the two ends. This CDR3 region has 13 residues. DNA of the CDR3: TGTGCCAGCAGCTTAGCGTCGCAAGAGACCCAGTACTTC. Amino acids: CASSLASQETQYF.

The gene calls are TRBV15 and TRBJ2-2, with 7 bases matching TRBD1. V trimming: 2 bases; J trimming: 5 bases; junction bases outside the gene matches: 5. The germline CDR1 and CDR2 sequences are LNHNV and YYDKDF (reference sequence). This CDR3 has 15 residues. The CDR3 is CATSRQGDGTGELFF. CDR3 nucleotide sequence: TGTGCCACCAGCAGACAGGGGGACGGGACCGGGGAGCTGTTTTTT.

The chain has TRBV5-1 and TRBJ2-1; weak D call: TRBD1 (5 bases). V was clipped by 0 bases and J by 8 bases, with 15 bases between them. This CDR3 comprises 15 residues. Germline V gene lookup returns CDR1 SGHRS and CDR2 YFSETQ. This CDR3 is CASSLDRPHIDEQFF. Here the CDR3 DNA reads TGCGCCAGCAGCTTGGACAGGCCACACATAGATGAGCAGTTCTTC.

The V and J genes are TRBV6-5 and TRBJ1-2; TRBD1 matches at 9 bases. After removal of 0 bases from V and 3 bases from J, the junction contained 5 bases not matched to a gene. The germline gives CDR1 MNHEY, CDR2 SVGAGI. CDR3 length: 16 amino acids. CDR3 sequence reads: CASSYSWDRAYYGYTF. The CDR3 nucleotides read TGTGCCAGCAGTTACTCGTGGGACAGGGCTTACTATGGCTACACCTTC.

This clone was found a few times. Here the CDR3 reads CASSLAGRLATNEKLFF. CDR3 nucleotide sequence: TGCGCCAGCAGCTTAGCGGGACGGCTTGCAACTAATGAAAAACTGTTTTTT. The genes are TRBV5-1 and TRBJ1-4; D is possibly TRBD1 (5 bases). Germline-derived CDR1 and CDR2 are SGHRS and YFSETQ. Trimming took 2 bases from V and 0 from J, leaving 14 bases between them. CDR3 length: 17 residues.

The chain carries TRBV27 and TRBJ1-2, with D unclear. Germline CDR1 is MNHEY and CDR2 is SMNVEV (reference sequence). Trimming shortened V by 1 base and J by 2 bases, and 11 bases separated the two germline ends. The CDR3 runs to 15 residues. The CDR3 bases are TGTGCCAGCAGTTTATTTCGCGGACTGAACTATGGCTACACCTTC. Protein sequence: CASSLFRGLNYGYTF.

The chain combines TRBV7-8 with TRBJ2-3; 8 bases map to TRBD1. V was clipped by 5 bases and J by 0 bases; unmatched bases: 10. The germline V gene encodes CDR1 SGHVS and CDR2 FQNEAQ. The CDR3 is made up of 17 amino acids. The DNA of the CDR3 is TGTGCCAGCAGCGGCGTATCGGGACAGGCAAGCACAGATACGCAGTATTTT. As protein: CASSGVSGQASTDTQYF.

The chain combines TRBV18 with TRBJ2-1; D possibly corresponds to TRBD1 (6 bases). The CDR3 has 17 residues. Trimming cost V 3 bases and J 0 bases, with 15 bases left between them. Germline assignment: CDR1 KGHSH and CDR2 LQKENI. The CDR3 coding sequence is TGTGCCAGCTCACCCAGGACAGACTTTAGCTCCTACAATGAGCAGTTCTTC. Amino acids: CASSPRTDFSSYNEQFF.

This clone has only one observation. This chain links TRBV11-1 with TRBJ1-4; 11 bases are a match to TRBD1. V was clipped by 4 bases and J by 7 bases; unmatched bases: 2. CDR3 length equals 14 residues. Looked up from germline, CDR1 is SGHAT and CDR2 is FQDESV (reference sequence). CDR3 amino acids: CASSSGTGGEKLFF. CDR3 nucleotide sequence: TGTGCCAGCAGCTCCGGGACAGGGGGTGAAAAACTGTTTTTT.

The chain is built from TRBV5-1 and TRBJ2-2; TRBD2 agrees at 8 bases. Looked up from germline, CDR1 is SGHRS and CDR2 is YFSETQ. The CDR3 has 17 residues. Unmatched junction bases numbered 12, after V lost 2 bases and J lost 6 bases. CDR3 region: CASSFSRGGRWSGELFF. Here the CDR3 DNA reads TGCGCCAGCAGCTTTTCCCGGGGGGGCCGGTGGTCCGGGGAGCTGTTTTTT.

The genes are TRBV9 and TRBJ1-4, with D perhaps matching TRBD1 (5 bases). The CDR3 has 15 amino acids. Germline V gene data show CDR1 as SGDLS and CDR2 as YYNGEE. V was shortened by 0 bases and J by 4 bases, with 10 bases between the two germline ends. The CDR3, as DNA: TGTGCCAGCAGCGTAGGGGGCGCCAATAATGAAAAACTGTTTTTT. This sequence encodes CASSVGGANNEKLFF. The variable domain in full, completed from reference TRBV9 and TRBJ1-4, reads DSGVTQTPKHLITATGQRVTLRCSPRSGDLSVYWYQQSLDQGLQFLIQYYNGEERAKGNILERFSAQQFPDLHSELNLSSLELGDSALYFCASSVGGANNEKLFFGSGTQLSVL.

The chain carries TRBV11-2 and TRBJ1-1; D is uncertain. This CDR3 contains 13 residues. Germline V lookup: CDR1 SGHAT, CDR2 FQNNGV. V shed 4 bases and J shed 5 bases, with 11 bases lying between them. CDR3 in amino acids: CASSSNRDTEAFF. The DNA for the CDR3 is TGTGCCAGCAGCTCGAACAGAGATACTGAAGCTTTCTTT.

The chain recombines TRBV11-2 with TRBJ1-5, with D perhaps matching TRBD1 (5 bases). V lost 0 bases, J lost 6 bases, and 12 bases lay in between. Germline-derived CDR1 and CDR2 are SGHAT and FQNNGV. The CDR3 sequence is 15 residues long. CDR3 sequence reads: CASSLDGAGPQPQHF. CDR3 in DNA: TGTGCCAGCAGCTTAGATGGGGCGGGGCCTCAGCCCCAGCATTTT.

Here the CDR3 reads CASSRYTPMTGYSGNTIYF. The CDR3 nucleotides read TGCGCCAGCAGCCGTTATACACCGATGACAGGCTACTCTGGAAACACCATATATTTT. The chain uses TRBV4-3 and TRBJ1-3, with D tentatively TRBD1 (6 bases). CDR3 length equals 19 residues. V lost 4 bases, J lost 0 bases, and 22 bases lay in between. Germline V lookup: CDR1 LGHNA, CDR2 YSLEER.

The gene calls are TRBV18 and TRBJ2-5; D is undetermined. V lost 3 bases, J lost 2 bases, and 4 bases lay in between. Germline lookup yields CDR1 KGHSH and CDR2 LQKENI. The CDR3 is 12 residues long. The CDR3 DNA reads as TGTGCCAGCTCACCGACTCAAGAGACCCAGTACTTC. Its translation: CASSPTQETQYF. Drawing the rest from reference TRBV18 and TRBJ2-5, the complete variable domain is NAGVMQNPRHLVRRRGQEARLRCSPMKGHSHVYWYRQLPEEGLKFMVYLQKENIIDESGMPKERFSAEFPKEGPSILRIQQVVRGDSAAYFCASSPTQETQYFGPGTRLLVL.